This TCR beta chain stems from a study of blood T cell repertoires in COVID-19. Study background: Acute-phase and convalescent COVID-19 samples originated in the United States, Italy and Spain. Sample material is recorded as cDNA or gDNA derived from T cells, B-cell-depleted T cells, or PBMCs.

Authors' analysis steps: Reference gene primer amplification gave estimated nucleated cell counts. The repertoire was sequenced with immunoSEQ multiplex PCR; TCRdb's copy has only in-frame clones and lacks some. V and J calls and clone size are as listed in that table; D and trimming were resolved from the DNA. The sample comprises 90,000 to 110,000 clones, 81% of which are singletons, and about 40% rests with the top ten. Sequencing was performed on peripheral blood. The receptor was derived from a man older than 75 with acute or convalescent COVID-19.

CDR3 loop: CASSLFGGRGGTDTQYF. CDR3 coding DNA: TGCGCCAGCAGCTTGTTCGGGGGGCGCGGGGGCACAGATACGCAGTATTTT. The genes are TRBV5-1 and TRBJ2-3, with D possibly TRBD2 on 7 matching bases. V was cut by 1 base and J by 1 base, with 16 bases left in between. Germline V gene sequence: CDR1 SGHRS, CDR2 YFSETQ. The CDR3 sequence is 17 residues long.